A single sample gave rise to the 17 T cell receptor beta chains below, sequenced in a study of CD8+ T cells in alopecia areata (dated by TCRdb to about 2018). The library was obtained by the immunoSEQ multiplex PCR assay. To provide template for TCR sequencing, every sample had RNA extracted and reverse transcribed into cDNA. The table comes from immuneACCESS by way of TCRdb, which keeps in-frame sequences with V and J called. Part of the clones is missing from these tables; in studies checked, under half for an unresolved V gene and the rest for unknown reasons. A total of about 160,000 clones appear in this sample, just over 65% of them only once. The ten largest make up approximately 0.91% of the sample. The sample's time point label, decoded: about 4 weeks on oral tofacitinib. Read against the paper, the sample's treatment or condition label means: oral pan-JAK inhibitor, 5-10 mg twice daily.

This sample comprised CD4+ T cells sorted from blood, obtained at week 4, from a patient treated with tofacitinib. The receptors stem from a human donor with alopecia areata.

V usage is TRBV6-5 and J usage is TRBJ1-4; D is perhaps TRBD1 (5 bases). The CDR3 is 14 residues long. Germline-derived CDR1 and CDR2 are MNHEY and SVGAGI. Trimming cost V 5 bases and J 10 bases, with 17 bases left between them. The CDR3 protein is CASSNMDRGAKLFF. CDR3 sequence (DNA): TGTGCCAGCAGTAACATGGATCGGGGCGCAAAACTGTTTTTT.

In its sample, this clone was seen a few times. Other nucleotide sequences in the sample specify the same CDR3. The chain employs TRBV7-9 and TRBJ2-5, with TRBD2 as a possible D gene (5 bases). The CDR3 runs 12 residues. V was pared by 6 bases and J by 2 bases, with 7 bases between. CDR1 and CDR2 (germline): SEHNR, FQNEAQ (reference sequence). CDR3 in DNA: TGTGCCAGCAGTCGGACTCAAGAGACCCAGTACTTC. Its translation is CASSRTQETQYF.

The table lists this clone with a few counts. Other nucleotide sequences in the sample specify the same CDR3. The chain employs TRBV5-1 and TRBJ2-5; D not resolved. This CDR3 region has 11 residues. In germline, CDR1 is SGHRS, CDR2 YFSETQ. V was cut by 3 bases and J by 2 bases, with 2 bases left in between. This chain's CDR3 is CASSSQETQYF. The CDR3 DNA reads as TGCGCCAGCAGCTCTCAAGAGACCCAGTACTTC.

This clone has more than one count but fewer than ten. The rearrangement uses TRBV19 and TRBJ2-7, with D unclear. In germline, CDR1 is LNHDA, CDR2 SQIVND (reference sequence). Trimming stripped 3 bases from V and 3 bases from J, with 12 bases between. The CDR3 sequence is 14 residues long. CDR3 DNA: TGTGCCAGTAGTATCTGGGGTACTGACTACGAGCAGTACTTC. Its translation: CASSIWGTDYEQYF.

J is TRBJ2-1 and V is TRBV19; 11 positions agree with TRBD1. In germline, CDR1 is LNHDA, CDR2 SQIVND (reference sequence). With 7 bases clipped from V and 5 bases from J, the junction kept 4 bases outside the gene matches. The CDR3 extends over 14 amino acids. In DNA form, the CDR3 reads TGTGCCAGTAAACGGACAGGGGGCCACAATGAGCAGTTCTTC. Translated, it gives CASKRTGGHNEQFF.

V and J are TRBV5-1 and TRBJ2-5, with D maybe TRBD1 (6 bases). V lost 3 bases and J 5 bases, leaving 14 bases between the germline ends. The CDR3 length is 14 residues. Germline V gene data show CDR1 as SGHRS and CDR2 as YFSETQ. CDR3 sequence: CASSSFRGGETQYF. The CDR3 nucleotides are TGCGCCAGCAGCTCTTTCAGGGGTGGTGAGACCCAGTACTTC.

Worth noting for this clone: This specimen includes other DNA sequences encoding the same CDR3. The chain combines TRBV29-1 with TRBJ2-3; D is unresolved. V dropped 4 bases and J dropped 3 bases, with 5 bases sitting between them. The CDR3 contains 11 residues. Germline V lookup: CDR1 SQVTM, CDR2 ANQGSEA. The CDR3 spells CSVAPTDTQYF. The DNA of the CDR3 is TGCAGCGTTGCCCCTACAGATACGCAGTATTTT.

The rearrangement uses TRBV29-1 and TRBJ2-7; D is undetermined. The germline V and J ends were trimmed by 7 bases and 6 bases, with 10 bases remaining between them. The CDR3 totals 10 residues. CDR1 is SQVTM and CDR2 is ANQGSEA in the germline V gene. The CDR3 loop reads CSAGSGEQYF. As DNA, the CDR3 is TGCAGCGCTGGATCTGGCGAGCAGTACTTC.

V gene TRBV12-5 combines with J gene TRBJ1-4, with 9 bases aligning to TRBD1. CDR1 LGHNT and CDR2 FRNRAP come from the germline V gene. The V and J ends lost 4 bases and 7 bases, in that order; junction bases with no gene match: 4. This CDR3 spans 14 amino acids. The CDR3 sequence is CASGSGTGSEKLFF. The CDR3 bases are TGTGCTAGTGGTTCCGGGACAGGGAGTGAAAAACTGTTTTTT.

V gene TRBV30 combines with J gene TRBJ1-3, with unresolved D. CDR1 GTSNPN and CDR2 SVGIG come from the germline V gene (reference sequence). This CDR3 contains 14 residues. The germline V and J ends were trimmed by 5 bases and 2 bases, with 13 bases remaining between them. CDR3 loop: CAWVPRYPGNTIYF. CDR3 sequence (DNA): TGTGCCTGGGTACCGAGATATCCTGGAAACACCATATATTTT.

This chain's CDR3 is CAWSVSLSGEQFF. In DNA, the CDR3 is TGTGCCTGGAGTGTCTCCCTTAGCGGAGAGCAGTTCTTC. The chain couples TRBV30 to TRBJ2-1, with D possibly matching TRBD2 (6 bases). This CDR3 has 13 amino acids. V was clipped by 0 bases and J by 10 bases, with 13 bases between them. Germline assignment: CDR1 GTSNPN and CDR2 SVGIG (reference sequence).

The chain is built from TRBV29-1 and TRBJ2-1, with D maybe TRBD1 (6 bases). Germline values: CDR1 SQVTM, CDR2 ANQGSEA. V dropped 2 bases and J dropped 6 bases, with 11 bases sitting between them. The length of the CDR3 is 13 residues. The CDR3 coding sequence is TGCAGCGTTGAAAGGGGGACCAGCAATGAGCAGTTCTTC. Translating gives CSVERGTSNEQFF.

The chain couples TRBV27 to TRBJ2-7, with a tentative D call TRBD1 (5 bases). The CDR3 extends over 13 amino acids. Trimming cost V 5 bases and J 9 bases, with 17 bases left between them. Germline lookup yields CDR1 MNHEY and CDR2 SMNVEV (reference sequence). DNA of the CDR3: TGTGCCAGCAGTATAATGCAGGGTGCGAGGCAGTACTTC. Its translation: CASSIMQGARQYF.

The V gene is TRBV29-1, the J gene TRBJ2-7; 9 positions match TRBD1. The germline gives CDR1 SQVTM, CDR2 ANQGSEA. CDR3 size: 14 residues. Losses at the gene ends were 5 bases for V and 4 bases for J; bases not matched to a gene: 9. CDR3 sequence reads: CSVSTGGVVYEQYF. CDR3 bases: TGCAGCGTTTCTACAGGGGGCGTAGTATACGAGCAGTACTTC.

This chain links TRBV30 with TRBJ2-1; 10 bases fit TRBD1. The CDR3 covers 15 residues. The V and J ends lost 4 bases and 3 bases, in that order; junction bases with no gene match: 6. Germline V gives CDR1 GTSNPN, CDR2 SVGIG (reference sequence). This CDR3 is CAWTVGTGDYNEQFF. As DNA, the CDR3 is TGTGCCTGGACCGTGGGGACAGGGGACTACAATGAGCAGTTCTTC.

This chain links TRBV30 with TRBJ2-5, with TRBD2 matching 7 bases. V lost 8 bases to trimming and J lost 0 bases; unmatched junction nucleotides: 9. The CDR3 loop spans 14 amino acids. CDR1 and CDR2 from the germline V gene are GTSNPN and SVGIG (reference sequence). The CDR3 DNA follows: TGTGCCGGAGACCTTGGGGGGGACCAAGAGACCCAGTACTTC. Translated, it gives CAGDLGGDQETQYF.

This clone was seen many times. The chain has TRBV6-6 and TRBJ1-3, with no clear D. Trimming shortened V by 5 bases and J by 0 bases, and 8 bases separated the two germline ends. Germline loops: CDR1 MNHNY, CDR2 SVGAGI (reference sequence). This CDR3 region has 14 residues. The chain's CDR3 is CASSKDHSGNTIYF. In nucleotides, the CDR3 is TGTGCCAGCAGTAAGGACCACTCTGGAAACACCATATATTTT.